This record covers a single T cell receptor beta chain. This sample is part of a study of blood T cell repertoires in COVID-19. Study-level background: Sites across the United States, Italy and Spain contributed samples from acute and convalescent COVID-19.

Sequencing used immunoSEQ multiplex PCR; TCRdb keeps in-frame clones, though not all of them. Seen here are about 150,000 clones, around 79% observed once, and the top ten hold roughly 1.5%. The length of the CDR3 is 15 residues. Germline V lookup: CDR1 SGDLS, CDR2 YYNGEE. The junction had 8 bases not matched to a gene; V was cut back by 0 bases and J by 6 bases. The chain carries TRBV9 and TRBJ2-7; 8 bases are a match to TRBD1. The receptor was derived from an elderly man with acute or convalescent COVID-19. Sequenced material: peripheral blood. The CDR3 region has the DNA TGTGCCAGCAGCGTAGACAGACAGGGGTTTAGCGAGCAGTACTTC. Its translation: CASSVDRQGFSEQYF.